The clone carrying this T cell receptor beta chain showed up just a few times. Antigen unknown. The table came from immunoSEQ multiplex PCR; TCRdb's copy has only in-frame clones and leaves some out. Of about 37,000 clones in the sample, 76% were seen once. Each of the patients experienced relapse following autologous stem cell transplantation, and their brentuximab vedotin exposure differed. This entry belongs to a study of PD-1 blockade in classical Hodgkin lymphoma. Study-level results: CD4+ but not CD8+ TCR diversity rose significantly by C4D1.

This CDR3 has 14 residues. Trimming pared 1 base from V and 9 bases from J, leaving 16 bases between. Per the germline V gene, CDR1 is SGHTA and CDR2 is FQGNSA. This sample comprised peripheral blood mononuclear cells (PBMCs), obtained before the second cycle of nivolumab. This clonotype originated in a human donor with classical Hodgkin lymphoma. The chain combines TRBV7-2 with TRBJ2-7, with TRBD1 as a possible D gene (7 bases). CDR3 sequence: CASSLVAGGIRQYF. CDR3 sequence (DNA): TGTGCCAGCAGCTTAGTAGCAGGGGGGATAAGGCAGTACTTC. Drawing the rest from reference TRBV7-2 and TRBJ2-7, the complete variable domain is GAGVSQSPSNKVTEKGKDVELRCDPISGHTALYWYRQSLGQGLEFLIYFQGNSAPDKSGLPSDRFSAERTGGSVSTLTIQRTQQEDSAVYLCASSLVAGGIRQYFGPGTRLTVT.